The present T cell receptor beta chain was sequenced within a study of response to subunit inactivated influenza vaccine. The CDR3 extends over 11 amino acids. Trimming took 8 bases from V and 6 from J, leaving 10 bases between them. CDR1 and CDR2 from the germline V gene are GTSNPN and SVGIG (reference sequence). Study-wide results and caveats: Only a handful of new T cells, the authors suggested, are recruited with each seasonal influenza vaccination.

One entry per CDR3 protein, called by TCRdb with MiXCR from the RT-PCR reads. Of around 250,000 distinct CDR3 sequences listed, over 9% are singletons. About this clonotype: Its target is not known.

The sequence came from a man over 45 who received an inactivated influenza vaccine. The sample here was non-naive T cells sorted from PBMCs, taken 14 to 15 days before vaccination. This rearrangement joins TRBV30 to TRBJ2-2; D possibly uses TRBD1 or TRBD2 (6 bases each). The DNA of the CDR3 is TGTGCCAAAAGGGGGGCCGGGGAGCTGTTTTTT. As protein: CAKRGAGELFF.